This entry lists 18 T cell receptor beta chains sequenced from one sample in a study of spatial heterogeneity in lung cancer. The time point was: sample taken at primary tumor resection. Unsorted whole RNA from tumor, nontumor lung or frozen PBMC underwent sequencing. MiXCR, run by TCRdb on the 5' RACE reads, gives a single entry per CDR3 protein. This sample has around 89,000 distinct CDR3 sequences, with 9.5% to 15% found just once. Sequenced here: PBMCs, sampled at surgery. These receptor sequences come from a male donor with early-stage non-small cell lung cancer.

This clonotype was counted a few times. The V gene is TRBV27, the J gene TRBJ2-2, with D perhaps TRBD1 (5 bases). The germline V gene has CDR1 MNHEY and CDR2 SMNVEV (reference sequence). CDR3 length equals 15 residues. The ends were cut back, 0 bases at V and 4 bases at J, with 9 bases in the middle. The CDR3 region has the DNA TGTGCCAGCAGTTTATCCCCCAGGGCCACCGGGGAGCTGTTTTTT. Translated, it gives CASSLSPRATGELFF.

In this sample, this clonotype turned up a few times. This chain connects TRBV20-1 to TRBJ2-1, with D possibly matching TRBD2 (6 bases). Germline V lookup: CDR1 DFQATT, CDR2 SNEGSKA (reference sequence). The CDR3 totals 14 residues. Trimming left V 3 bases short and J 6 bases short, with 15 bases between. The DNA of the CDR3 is TGCAGTGCTAGTCCTCCGGGACTTGGCAATGAGCAGTTCTTC. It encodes CSASPPGLGNEQFF.

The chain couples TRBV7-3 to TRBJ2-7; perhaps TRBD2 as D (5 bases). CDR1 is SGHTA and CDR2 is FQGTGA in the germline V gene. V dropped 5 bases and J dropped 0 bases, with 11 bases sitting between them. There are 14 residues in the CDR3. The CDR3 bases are TGTGCCAGCAGCCCGCGTGGGAGCTCCTACGAGCAGTACTTC. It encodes CASSPRGSSYEQYF.

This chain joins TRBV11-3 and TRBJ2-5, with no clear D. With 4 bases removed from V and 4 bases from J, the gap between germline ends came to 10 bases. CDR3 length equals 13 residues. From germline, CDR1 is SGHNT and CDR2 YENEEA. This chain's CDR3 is CASSYTLGETQYF. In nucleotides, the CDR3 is TGTGCCAGCAGCTACACTCTAGGAGAGACCCAGTACTTC. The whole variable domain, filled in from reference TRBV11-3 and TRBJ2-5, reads EAGVVQSPRYKIIEKKQPVAFWCNPISGHNTLYWYLQNLGQGPELLIRYENEEAVDDSQLPKDRFSAERLKGVDSTLKIQPAELGDSAVYLCASSYTLGETQYFGPGTRLLVL.

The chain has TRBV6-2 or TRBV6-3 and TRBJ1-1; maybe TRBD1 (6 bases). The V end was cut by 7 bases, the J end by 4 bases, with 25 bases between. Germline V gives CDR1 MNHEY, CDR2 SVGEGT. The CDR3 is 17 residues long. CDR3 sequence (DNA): TGTGCCAGCACCCCGAATCGGGGGGCGGGGGCGATCACTGAAGCTTTCTTT. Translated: CASTPNRGAGAITEAFF.

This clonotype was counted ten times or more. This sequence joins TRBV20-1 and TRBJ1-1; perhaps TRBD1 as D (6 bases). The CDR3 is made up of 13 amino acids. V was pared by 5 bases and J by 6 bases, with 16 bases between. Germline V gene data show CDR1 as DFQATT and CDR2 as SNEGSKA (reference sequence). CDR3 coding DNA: TGCAGTGCTGAGGGGGAACTGAGATCTGAAGCTTTCTTT. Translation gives CSAEGELRSEAFF.

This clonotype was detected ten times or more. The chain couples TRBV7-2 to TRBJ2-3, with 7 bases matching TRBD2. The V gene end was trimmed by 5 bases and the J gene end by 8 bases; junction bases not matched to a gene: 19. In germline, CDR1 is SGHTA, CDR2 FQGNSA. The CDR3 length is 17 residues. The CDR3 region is CASSPSGASGRGGTQYF. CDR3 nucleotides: TGTGCCAGCAGCCCTAGTGGGGCTAGCGGTCGGGGTGGTACGCAGTATTTT.

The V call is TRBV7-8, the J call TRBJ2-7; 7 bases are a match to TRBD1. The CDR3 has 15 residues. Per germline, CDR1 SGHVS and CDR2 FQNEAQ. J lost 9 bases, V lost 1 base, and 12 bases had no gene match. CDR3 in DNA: TGTGCCAGCAGCTTAGATAGTGCCCACAGGGGAAGGCAGTACTTC. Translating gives CASSLDSAHRGRQYF.

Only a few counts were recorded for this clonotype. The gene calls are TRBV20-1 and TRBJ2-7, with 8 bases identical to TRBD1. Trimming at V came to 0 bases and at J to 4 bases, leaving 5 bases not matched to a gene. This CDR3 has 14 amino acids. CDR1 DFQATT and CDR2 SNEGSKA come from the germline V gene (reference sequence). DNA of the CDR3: TGCAGTGCTAGAGATGTGGACAGGGTGTACGAGCAGTACTTC. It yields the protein CSARDVDRVYEQYF.

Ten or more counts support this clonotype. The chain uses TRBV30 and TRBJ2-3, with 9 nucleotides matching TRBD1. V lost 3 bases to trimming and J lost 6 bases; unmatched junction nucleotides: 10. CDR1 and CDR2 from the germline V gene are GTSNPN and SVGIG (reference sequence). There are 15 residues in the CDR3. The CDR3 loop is CAWRLGGQGPDTQYF. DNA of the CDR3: TGTGCCTGGAGGCTCGGGGGACAGGGCCCCGATACGCAGTATTTT.

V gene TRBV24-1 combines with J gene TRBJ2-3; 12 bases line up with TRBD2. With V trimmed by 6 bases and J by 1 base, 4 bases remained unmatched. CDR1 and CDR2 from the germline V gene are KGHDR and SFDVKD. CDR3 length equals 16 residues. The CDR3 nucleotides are TGTGCCACCAGTCCTGGACTAGCGGGACGCACAGATACGCAGTATTTT. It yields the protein CATSPGLAGRTDTQYF.

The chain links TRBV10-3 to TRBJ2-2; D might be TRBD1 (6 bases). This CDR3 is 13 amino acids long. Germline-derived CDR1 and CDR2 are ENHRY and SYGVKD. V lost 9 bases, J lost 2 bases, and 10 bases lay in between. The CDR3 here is CAIGQPNTGELFF. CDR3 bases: TGTGCCATTGGACAGCCTAACACCGGGGAGCTGTTTTTT.

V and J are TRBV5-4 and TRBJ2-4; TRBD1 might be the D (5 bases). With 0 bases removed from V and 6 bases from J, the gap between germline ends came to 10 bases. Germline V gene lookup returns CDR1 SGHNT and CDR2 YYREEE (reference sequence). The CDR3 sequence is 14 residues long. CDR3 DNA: TGTGCCAGCAGCTTGGAGGGGTTGAGAAACATTCAGTACTTC. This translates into CASSLEGLRNIQYF.

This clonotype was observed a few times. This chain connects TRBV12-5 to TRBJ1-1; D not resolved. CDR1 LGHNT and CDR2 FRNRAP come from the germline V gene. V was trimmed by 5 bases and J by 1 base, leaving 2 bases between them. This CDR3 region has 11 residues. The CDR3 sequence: CASGENTEAFF. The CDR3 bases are TGTGCTAGTGGTGAGAACACTGAAGCTTTCTTT.

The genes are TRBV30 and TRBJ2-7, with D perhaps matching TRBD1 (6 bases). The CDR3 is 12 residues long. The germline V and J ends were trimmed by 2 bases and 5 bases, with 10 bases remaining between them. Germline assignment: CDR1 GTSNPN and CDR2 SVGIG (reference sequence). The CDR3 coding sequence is TGTGCCTGGAGTCGACAGGTTCACGAGCAGTACTTC. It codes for CAWSRQVHEQYF.

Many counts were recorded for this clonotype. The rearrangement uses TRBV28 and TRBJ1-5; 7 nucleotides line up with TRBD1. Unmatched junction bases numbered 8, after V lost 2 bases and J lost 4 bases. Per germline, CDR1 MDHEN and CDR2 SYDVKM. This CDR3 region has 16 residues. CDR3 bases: TGTGCCAGCAGTTTAATGCTACAGGGGCTGAATCAGCCCCAGCATTTT. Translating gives CASSLMLQGLNQPQHF.

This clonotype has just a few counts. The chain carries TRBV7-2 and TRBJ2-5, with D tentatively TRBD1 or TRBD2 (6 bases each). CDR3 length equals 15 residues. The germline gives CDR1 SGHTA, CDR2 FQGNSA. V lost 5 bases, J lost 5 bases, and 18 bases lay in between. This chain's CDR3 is CASSTLGGSSETQYF. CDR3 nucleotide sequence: TGTGCCAGCAGCACACTAGGGGGGTCGTCGGAGACCCAGTACTTC.

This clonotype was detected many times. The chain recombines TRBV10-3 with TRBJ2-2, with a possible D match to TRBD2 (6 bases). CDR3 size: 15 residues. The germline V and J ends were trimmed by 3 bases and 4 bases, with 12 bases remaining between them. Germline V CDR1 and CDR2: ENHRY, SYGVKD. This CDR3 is CAISEQTGGTGELFF. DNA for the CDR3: TGTGCCATCAGTGAACAAACCGGGGGCACCGGGGAGCTGTTTTTT.